Sequencing of this TCR beta chain was carried out in a study of T cells in Graves' hyperthyroidism and ophthalmopathy. Study-level findings and limits: Most clonotypes expanded in the thyroid (above 0.001) were also present in blood.

This clonotype was recorded many times. The antigen is not known. Researchers barred patients who had uncontrolled infection, other autoimmune disease, pregnancy or lactation. Each diagnosis drew on symptoms, thyroxine, TRAb, thyroid ultrasound and orbital computed tomography findings. Isolation of PBMCs was performed on around 9.3 ml fresh peripheral blood. Researchers took RNA transcripts and amplified the TCR beta CDR3 regions from them. When the TCR CDR3 underwent first-round RT-PCR, the HTBI primer set was used. TCRdb re-derived calls from the multiplex PCR reads in MiXCR, one entry per CDR3 protein. The table has around 500,000 distinct CDR3 sequences, around 15% seen once; the top ten hold around 28%. The CDR3 is 16 amino acids. Germline CDR1 and CDR2: SNHLY and FYNNEI. The V gene end was trimmed by 1 base and the J gene end by 4 bases; junction bases not matched to a gene: 5.

The sample comprised blood. The rearrangement uses TRBV2 and TRBJ2-1; 9 bases fit TRBD2. This TCR was sampled from a woman in her twenties or thirties with Graves' ophthalmopathy. CDR3 sequence reads: CASSEVGSGRYNEQFF. In nucleotides, the CDR3 is TGTGCCAGCAGTGAAGTAGGTAGCGGGAGATACAATGAGCAGTTCTTC.